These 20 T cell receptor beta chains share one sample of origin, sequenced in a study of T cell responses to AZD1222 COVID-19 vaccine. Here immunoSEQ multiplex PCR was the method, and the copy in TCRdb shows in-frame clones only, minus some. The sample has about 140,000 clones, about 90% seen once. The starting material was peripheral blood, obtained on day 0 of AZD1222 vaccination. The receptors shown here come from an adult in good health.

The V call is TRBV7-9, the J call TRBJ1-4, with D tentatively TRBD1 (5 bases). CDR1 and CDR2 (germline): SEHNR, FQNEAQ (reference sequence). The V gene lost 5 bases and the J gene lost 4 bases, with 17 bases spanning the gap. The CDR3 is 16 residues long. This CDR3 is CASSPSFWGSNEKLFF. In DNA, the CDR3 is TGTGCCAGCAGCCCTTCCTTTTGGGGGAGTAATGAAAAACTGTTTTTT.

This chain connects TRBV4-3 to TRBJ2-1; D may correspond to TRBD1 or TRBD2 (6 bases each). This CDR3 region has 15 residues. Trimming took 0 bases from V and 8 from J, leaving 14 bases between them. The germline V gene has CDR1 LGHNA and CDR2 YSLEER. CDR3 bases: TGCGCCAGCAGCCAAGATTTAGGGGGGTTCGATGAGCAGTTCTTC. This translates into CASSQDLGGFDEQFF.

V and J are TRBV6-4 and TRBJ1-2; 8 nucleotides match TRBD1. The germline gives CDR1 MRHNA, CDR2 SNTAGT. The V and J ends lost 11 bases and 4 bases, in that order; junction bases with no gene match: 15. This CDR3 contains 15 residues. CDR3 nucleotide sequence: TGTGCCGACCATGCACTCGGACAGGGAGGCTATGGCTACACCTTC. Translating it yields CADHALGQGGYGYTF.

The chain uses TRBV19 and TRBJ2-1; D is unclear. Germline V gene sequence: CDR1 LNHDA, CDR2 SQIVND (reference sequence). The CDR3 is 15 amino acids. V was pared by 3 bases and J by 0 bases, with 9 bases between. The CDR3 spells CASSIAVSSYNEQFF. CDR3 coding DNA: TGTGCCAGTAGTATTGCGGTTAGCTCCTACAATGAGCAGTTCTTC.

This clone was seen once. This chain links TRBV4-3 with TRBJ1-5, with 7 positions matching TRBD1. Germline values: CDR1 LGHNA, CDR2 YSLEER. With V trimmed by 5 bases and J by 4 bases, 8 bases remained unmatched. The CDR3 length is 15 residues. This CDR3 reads CASSSQTGRNQPQHF. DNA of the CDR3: TGCGCCAGCAGCTCCCAGACAGGGCGTAATCAGCCCCAGCATTTT.

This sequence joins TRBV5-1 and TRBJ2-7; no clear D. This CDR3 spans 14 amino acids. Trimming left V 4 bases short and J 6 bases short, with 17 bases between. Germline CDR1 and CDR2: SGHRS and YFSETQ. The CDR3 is CASSPQIGPLEQYF. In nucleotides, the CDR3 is TGCGCCAGCAGCCCCCAGATAGGACCCCTCGAGCAGTACTTC.

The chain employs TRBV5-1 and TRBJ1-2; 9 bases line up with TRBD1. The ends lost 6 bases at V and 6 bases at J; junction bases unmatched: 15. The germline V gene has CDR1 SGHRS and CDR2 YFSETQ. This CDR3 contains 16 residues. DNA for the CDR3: TGCGCCAGCAACTACCAACCGGAGGACAGGGGAGATGGCTACACCTTC. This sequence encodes CASNYQPEDRGDGYTF.

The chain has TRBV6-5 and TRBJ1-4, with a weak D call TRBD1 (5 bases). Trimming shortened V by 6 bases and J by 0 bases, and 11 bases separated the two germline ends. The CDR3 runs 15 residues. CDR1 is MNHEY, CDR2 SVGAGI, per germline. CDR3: CASRPKGATNEKLFF. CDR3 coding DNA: TGTGCCAGCAGACCCAAAGGGGCAACTAATGAAAAACTGTTTTTT.

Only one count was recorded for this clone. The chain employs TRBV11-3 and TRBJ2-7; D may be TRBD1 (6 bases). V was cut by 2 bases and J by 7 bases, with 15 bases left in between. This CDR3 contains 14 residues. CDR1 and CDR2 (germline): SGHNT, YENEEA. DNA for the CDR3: TGTGCCAGCAGCTTAATCCGACAGGATGAGGAGCAGTACTTC. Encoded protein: CASSLIRQDEEQYF.

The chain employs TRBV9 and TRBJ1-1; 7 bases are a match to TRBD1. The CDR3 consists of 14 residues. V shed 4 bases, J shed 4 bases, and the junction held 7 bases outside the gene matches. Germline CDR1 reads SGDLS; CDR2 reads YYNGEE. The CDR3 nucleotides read TGTGCCAGCAGCTTGACAGGGTCGGGCACTGAAGCTTTCTTT. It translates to CASSLTGSGTEAFF.

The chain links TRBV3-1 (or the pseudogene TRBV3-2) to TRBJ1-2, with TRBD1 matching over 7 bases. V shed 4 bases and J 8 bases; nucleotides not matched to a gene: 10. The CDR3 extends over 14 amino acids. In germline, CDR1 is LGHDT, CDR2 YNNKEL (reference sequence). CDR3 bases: TGTGCCAGCAGCCCCCAACGGACAGGATCGGGCTACACCTTC. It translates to CASSPQRTGSGYTF.

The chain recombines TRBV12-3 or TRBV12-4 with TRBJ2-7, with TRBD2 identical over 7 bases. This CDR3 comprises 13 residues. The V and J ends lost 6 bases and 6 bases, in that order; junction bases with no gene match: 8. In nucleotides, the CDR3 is TGTGCCAGCAGCGGACTAGGCGTAGCCGAGCAGTACTTC. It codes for CASSGLGVAEQYF.

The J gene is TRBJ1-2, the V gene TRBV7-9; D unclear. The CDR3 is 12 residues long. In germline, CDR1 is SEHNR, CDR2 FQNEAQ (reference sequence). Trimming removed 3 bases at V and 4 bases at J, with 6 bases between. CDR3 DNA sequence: TGTGCCAGCAGCTTCGGAAGCTATGGCTACACCTTC. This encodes CASSFGSYGYTF. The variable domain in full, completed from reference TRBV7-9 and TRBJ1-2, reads DTGVSQNPRHKITKRGQNVTFRCDPISEHNRLYWYRQTLGQGPEFLTYFQNEAQLEKSRLLSDRFSAERPKGSFSTLEIQRTEQGDSAMYLCASSFGSYGYTFGSGTRLTVV.

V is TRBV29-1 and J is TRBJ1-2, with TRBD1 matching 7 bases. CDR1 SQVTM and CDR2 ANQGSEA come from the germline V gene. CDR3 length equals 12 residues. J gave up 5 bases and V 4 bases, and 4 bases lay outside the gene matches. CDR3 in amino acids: CSVGQGRYGYTF. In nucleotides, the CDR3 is TGCAGCGTTGGACAGGGTCGGTATGGCTACACCTTC.

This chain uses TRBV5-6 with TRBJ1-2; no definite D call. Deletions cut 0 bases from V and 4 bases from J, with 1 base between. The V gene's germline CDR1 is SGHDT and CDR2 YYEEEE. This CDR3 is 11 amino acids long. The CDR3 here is CASSLAYGYTF. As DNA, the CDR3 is TGTGCCAGCAGCTTGGCCTATGGCTACACCTTC. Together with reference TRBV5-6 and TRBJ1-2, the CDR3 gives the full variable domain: DAGVTQSPTHLIKTRGQQVTLRCSPKSGHDTVSWYQQALGQGPQFIFQYYEEEERQRGNFPDRFSGHQFPNYSSELNVNALLLGDSALYLCASSLAYGYTFGSGTRLTVV.

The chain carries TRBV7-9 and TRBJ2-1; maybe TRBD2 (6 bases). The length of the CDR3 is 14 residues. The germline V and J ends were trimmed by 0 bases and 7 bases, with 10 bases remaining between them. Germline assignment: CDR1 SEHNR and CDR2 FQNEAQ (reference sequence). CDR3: CASSLAPGRNEQFF. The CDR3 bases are TGTGCCAGCAGCTTAGCGCCAGGGAGGAATGAGCAGTTCTTC.

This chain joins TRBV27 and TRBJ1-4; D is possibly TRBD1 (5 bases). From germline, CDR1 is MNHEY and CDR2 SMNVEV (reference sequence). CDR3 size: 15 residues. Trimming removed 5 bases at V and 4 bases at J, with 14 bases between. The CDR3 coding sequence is TGTGCCAGCAGTAGGGACGCCGCCAATAATGAAAAACTGTTTTTT. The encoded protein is CASSRDAANNEKLFF.

CDR3 protein: CASSQSSVSEQYF. CDR3 DNA sequence: TGCGCCAGCAGCCAGTCCTCCGTTTCCGAGCAGTACTTC. This chain links TRBV4-3 with TRBJ2-7; D remains ambiguous. Germline CDR1 LGHNA, CDR2 YSLEER. V lost 3 bases and J 6 bases, leaving 12 bases between the germline ends. The length of the CDR3 is 13 residues.

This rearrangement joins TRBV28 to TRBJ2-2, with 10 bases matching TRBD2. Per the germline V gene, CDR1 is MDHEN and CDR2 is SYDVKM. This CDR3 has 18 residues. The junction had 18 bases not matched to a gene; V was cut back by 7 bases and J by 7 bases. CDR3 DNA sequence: TGTGCCAGCACCCGGTATTCGGGACTAGCGTCGGGGCTCGGGGAGCTGTTTTTT. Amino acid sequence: CASTRYSGLASGLGELFF.

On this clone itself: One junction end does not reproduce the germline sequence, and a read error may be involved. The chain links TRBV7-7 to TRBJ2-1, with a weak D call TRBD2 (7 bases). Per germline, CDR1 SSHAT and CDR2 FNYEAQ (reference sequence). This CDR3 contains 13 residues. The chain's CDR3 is CASSLGGVNEQFF. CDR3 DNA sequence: TGTGCTAGCAGCTTAGGGGGGGTCAATGAGCAGTTCTTC.